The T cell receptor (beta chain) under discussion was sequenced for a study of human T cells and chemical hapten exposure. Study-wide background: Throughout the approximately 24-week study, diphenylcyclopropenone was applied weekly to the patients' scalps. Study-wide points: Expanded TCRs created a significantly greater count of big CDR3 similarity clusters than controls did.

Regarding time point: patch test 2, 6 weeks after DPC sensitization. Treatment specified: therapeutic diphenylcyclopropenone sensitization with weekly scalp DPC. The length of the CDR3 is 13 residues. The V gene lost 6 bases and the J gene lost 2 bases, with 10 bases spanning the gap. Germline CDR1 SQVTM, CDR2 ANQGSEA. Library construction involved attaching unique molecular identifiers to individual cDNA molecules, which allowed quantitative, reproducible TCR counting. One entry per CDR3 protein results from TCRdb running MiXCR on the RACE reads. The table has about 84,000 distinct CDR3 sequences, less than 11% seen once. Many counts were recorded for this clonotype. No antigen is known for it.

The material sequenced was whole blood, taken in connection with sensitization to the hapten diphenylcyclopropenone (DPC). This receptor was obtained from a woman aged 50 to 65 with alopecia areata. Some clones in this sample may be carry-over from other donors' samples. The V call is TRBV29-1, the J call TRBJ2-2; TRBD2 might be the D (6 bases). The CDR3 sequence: CSVGGDNTGELFF. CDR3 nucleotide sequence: TGCAGCGTGGGAGGAGATAACACCGGGGAGCTGTTTTTT.